These 9 T cell receptor beta chains were sequenced from one sample in a study of blood T cell repertoires in COVID-19. Produced via immunoSEQ multiplex PCR; TCRdb's table is partial and in-frame only. The sample consists of around 220,000 clones, roughly 82% of them appearing once. The sequencing input was peripheral blood. The receptors shown here come from a woman older than 75 with active or convalescent COVID-19.

DNA for the CDR3: TGTGCCACCAGCAGGTGGGACAGGGAGGGCTCACCCCTCCACTTT. Residues: CATSRWDREGSPLHF. J is TRBJ1-6 and V is TRBV15; 9 bases are shared with TRBD1. With 3 bases clipped from V and 10 bases from J, the junction kept 7 bases outside the gene matches. Germline lookup yields CDR1 LNHNV and CDR2 YYDKDF (reference sequence). The CDR3 is made up of 15 amino acids.

The chain recombines TRBV27 with TRBJ1-6; 7 bases map to TRBD1. With V trimmed by 3 bases and J by 10 bases, 9 bases remained unmatched. This CDR3 contains 15 residues. CDR1 and CDR2 from the germline V gene are MNHEY and SMNVEV (reference sequence). The DNA of the CDR3 is TGTGCCAGCAGTTTCCGAAGGGGGCTCGGATCACCCCTCCACTTT. It specifies CASSFRRGLGSPLHF.

Comments on this clone: The sample carries other DNA sequences with the same CDR3. The J gene is TRBJ2-3, the V gene TRBV5-1, with 13 positions matching TRBD2. The CDR3 is 16 amino acids. Germline V gene data show CDR1 as SGHRS and CDR2 as YFSETQ. Trimming cost V 4 bases and J 2 bases; bases outside gene matches: 4. CDR3 residues: CASSPGTSGVTDTQYF. In DNA form, the CDR3 reads TGCGCCAGCAGCCCGGGGACTAGCGGGGTCACAGATACGCAGTATTTT.

The V and J genes are TRBV18 and TRBJ2-7; 12 bases line up with TRBD1. Trimming at V came to 3 bases and at J to 7 bases, leaving 7 bases not matched to a gene. CDR1 KGHSH and CDR2 LQKENI come from the germline V gene. The CDR3 is 15 residues long. The CDR3 region is CASSPPGQGAREQYF. Written as DNA, the CDR3 is TGTGCCAGCTCACCCCCGGGACAGGGGGCGAGGGAGCAGTACTTC.

This chain joins TRBV28 and TRBJ1-1; D might be TRBD1 (5 bases). Trimming took 5 bases from V and 2 from J, leaving 12 bases between them. There are 14 residues in the CDR3. CDR1 is MDHEN, CDR2 SYDVKM, per germline. CDR3 nucleotide sequence: TGTGCCAGCAGTGGACACGCTGGAAACACTGAAGCTTTCTTT. It codes for CASSGHAGNTEAFF.

This rearrangement joins TRBV28 to TRBJ1-5, with a tentative D call TRBD1 (6 bases). Deletions cut 1 base from V and 0 bases from J, with 13 bases between. Germline CDR1 MDHEN, CDR2 SYDVKM. The CDR3 contains 17 residues. Here the CDR3 DNA reads TGTGCCAGCAGTTTATTCGAGGGACACTATAGCAATCAGCCCCAGCATTTT. This encodes CASSLFEGHYSNQPQHF.

This clone was seen once. This chain links TRBV10-3 with TRBJ2-7, with 9 bases matching TRBD2. This CDR3 region has 18 residues. Germline V lookup: CDR1 ENHRY, CDR2 SYGVKD. V lost 0 bases to trimming and J lost 7 bases; unmatched junction nucleotides: 16. CDR3 loop: CAISESRYGGGAGKEQYF. The CDR3 DNA is TGTGCCATCAGTGAGTCGAGGTATGGCGGGGGGGCTGGAAAAGAGCAGTACTTC.

V and J are TRBV5-6 and TRBJ1-1, with 8 bases matching TRBD1. This CDR3 spans 13 amino acids. V lost 4 bases to trimming and J lost 8 bases; unmatched junction nucleotides: 7. Looked up from germline, CDR1 is SGHDT and CDR2 is YYEEEE. As DNA, the CDR3 is TGTGCCAGCAGCCCTAGACAGGGGAACGAAGCTTTCTTT. This translates into CASSPRQGNEAFF.

The chain combines TRBV5-1 with TRBJ2-5; 15 nucleotides agree with TRBD2. V was pared by 3 bases and J by 2 bases, with 5 bases of the junction left unmatched. CDR1 is SGHRS, CDR2 YFSETQ, per germline. The CDR3 has 17 residues. Here the CDR3 reads CASSWMGLAGGQETQYF. CDR3 coding DNA: TGCGCCAGCAGCTGGATGGGACTAGCGGGAGGACAAGAGACCCAGTACTTC.